These T cell receptor beta chains were read from a single sample in a study of T cells after yellow fever vaccination. One entry per CDR3 protein, called by TCRdb with MiXCR from the 5' RACE reads. The data show approximately 250,000 distinct CDR3 sequences, around 6.7% seen once. Sample: CD4+ T cells sorted from PBMCs, taken on the day of the yellow fever booster vaccination. The receptor set was obtained from a man aged 25-40 years who received the YFV17D yellow fever vaccine. Both conserved end residues are part of each CDR3. Each record gives: V gene, J gene, CDR3 protein.

v_gene: TRBV27
j_gene: TRBJ2-7
CDR3aa: CASGTTTSGPYEQYF

v_gene: TRBV7-2
j_gene: TRBJ1-1
CDR3aa: CASGTALNTEAFF

v_gene: TRBV20-1
j_gene: TRBJ2-1
CDR3aa: CSARAASGRWNQQFF

v_gene: TRBV7-9
j_gene: TRBJ2-5
CDR3aa: CASSLATPGPETQYF

v_gene: TRBV7-2
j_gene: TRBJ1-3
CDR3aa: CASSPERGSSGNTIYF

v_gene: TRBV7-8
j_gene: TRBJ2-3
CDR3aa: CASSLDAGLTDTQYF

v_gene: TRBV21-1
j_gene: TRBJ1-1
CDR3aa: CARRGPNTEAFF

v_gene: TRBV29-1
j_gene: TRBJ1-3
CDR3aa: CSAKSGTHPGNTIYF

v_gene: TRBV5-4
j_gene: TRBJ2-1
CDR3aa: CASSSKSSSGDEQFF

v_gene: TRBV5-1
j_gene: TRBJ1-6
CDR3aa: CASSRERQGKASPLHF

v_gene: TRBV9
j_gene: TRBJ2-1
CDR3aa: CASSVDSGGPGNEQFF

v_gene: TRBV18
j_gene: TRBJ1-2
CDR3aa: CASSPPLGLGYTF

v_gene: TRBV6-5
j_gene: TRBJ2-7
CDR3aa: CASSTRTGGTYEQYF

v_gene: TRBV18
j_gene: TRBJ2-5
CDR3aa: CASSPPGGGGKTQYF

v_gene: TRBV27
j_gene: TRBJ2-3
CDR3aa: CASSLYRDSRQYF

v_gene: TRBV20-1
j_gene: TRBJ2-7
CDR3aa: CSARGGAGAYEQYF

v_gene: TRBV6-1
j_gene: TRBJ2-3
CDR3aa: CASRTGTNAPAQYF

v_gene: TRBV18
j_gene: TRBJ2-5
CDR3aa: CASSPPVQGSETQYF

v_gene: TRBV20-1
j_gene: TRBJ2-1
CDR3aa: CSASAEASGIDEQFF

v_gene: TRBV18
j_gene: TRBJ1-2
CDR3aa: CASSPPGQGSYGYTF

v_gene: TRBV18
j_gene: TRBJ2-1
CDR3aa: CASSRVGDSYNEQFF

v_gene: TRBV11-2
j_gene: TRBJ1-1
CDR3aa: CASSLTRGNTEAFF

v_gene: TRBV6-2/TRBV6-3
j_gene: TRBJ2-7
CDR3aa: CASSYLSGSYEQYF

v_gene: TRBV27
j_gene: TRBJ2-5
CDR3aa: CASSLETGGRETQYF

v_gene: TRBV7-9
j_gene: TRBJ2-7
CDR3aa: CASSLLSDRGHEQYF

v_gene: TRBV7-2
j_gene: TRBJ2-7
CDR3aa: CASSPRLAVSSYEQYF

v_gene: TRBV24-1
j_gene: TRBJ2-2
CDR3aa: CASGQDHTGELFF

v_gene: TRBV3-1
j_gene: TRBJ2-7
CDR3aa: CASSQTPGTRGYEQYF

v_gene: TRBV5-1
j_gene: TRBJ2-1
CDR3aa: CASSLAQNRDEQFF